A selection of T cell receptor beta chains follows, all from one sample in a study of vaccination effects on CD4 cells after COVID-19. The data were produced by immunoSEQ multiplex PCR, yet TCRdb's version contains in-frame clones alone and is incomplete. This table has 40,000 to 50,000 clones, roughly 82% appearing once. No antigen is known for these receptors. The source material was CD4+ T cells from PBMCs cultured with HCoV-NL63 spike peptides, sampled before COVID-19 vaccination. The receptor source for this set is a human donor who received a COVID-19 vaccine. Each CDR3 is given with its conserved first and last residue. A clone size is listed for some rows: how often the clone was seen (once, few, many), or a class if it is expanded.

size: -; J: TRBJ1-2; V: TRBV4-3; CDR3: CASSQGYGQIYGYTF
size: -; J: TRBJ2-5; V: TRBV24-1; CDR3: CATSVTGGSGTQYF
size: -; J: TRBJ1-2; V: TRBV5-6; CDR3: CASSLTGTGGIYGYTF
size: -; J: TRBJ1-6; V: TRBV5-1; CDR3: CASSLTGGSNSPLHF
size: -; J: TRBJ1-1; V: TRBV30; CDR3: CAWRAGGSVEAFF
size: -; J: TRBJ2-1; V: TRBV19; CDR3: CASKQGAGNEQFF
size: few; J: TRBJ1-3; V: TRBV2; CDR3: CASSFQTGNTIYF
size: -; J: TRBJ1-5; V: TRBV21-1; CDR3: CAAGGRGQGGQPQHF
size: -; J: TRBJ1-3; V: TRBV7-2; CDR3: CASSSLGTHSGNTIYF
size: once; J: TRBJ2-1; V: TRBV7-3; CDR3: CASSRAGGSGGENEQFF
size: -; J: TRBJ2-2; V: TRBV6-7; CDR3: CASSSVREQNTGELFF
size: -; J: TRBJ2-3; V: TRBV11-2; CDR3: CASSLNSHTQYF
size: -; J: TRBJ2-5; V: TRBV5-1; CDR3: CASSLATGGRETQYF
size: -; J: TRBJ1-4; V: TRBV7-9; CDR3: CASSLVQGEEKLFF
size: few; J: TRBJ2-2; V: TRBV12-3/TRBV12-4; CDR3: CASSYRTGELFF
size: -; J: TRBJ1-4; V: TRBV12-3/TRBV12-4; CDR3: CASRPGSAGKLFF
size: once; J: TRBJ2-5; V: TRBV7-8; CDR3: CASSLGGPPETQYF
size: -; J: TRBJ1-1; V: TRBV7-2; CDR3: CASSLVRTNTEAFF
size: -; J: TRBJ1-1; V: TRBV7-2; CDR3: CASSARQGANTEAFF
size: -; J: TRBJ1-3; V: TRBV19; CDR3: CASHRGALVGNTIYF
size: few; J: TRBJ1-2; V: TRBV2; CDR3: CASKFEGNSGYTF
size: few; J: TRBJ2-3; V: TRBV24-1; CDR3: CATSDPIRLAGADTQYF
size: few; J: TRBJ1-3; V: TRBV3-1/TRBV3-2; CDR3: CASSQAAWGGGGNTIYF
size: -; J: TRBJ2-5; V: TRBV7-6; CDR3: CASSLGVSHRAETQYF
size: -; J: TRBJ2-3; V: TRBV6-6; CDR3: CASTRLAGGQTQYF
size: -; J: TRBJ1-5; V: TRBV5-6; CDR3: CASSLGPPGGNQPQHF
size: -; J: TRBJ1-6; V: TRBV5-1; CDR3: CASSFTTGGGGSPLHF
size: -; J: TRBJ2-2; V: TRBV9; CDR3: CASSPPGQGMAGELFF
size: -; J: TRBJ2-3; V: TRBV7-8; CDR3: CASSPPGYLDTQYF
size: -; J: TRBJ2-5; V: TRBV7-2; CDR3: CASSLFGWETQYF
size: -; J: TRBJ2-2; V: TRBV6-2/TRBV6-3; CDR3: CASSYSIGRGELFF
size: -; J: TRBJ1-2; V: TRBV5-1; CDR3: CASSLGTNYGYTF
size: -; J: TRBJ1-5; V: TRBV6-2/TRBV6-3; CDR3: CASTPTGLNNQPQHF
size: large; J: TRBJ2-1; V: TRBV2; CDR3: CASSDGRGGEQFF
size: -; J: TRBJ2-2; V: TRBV6-5; CDR3: CASSYGPMNTGELFF
size: -; J: TRBJ1-2; V: TRBV24-1; CDR3: CATSGTPGRLNMADGYTF
size: once; J: TRBJ1-4; V: TRBV6-6; CDR3: CASRRQGAHEKLFF
size: -; J: TRBJ1-1; V: TRBV7-2; CDR3: CASSLGVGWNTEAFF
size: -; J: TRBJ1-6; V: TRBV5-8; CDR3: CASSSQGYNSPLHF
size: -; J: TRBJ2-6; V: TRBV18; CDR3: CASSPLPSGANVLTF
size: -; J: TRBJ2-5; V: TRBV15; CDR3: CATSGWTEQETQYF
size: -; J: TRBJ2-5; V: TRBV5-1; CDR3: CASSRNGAQETQYF
size: -; J: TRBJ2-5; V: TRBV24-1; CDR3: CATSDSPKAGWTETQYF
size: -; J: TRBJ2-3; V: TRBV11-1; CDR3: CASSLGLNTDTQYF
size: few; J: TRBJ1-1; V: TRBV7-2; CDR3: CASSPPGRMNTEAFF
size: -; J: TRBJ1-2; V: TRBV30; CDR3: CAWTSGRYGYTF
size: once; J: TRBJ1-2; V: TRBV19; CDR3: CASHQVGASDYGYTF
size: -; J: TRBJ1-1; V: TRBV4-1; CDR3: CASSQVGYRWAAFF